This T cell receptor beta chain derives from a study of blood T cell repertoires in COVID-19. The data were produced by immunoSEQ multiplex PCR, yet TCRdb's version contains in-frame clones alone and is incomplete. Among hundreds of thousands of clones listed, around nine tenths were seen once. Participants had their cohort set by participant-reported clinical history. Germline V CDR1 and CDR2: MNHEY, SVGAGI. The CDR3 is 16 residues long. Trimming removed 4 bases from V and 7 bases from J, with 20 bases in between. The V and J genes are TRBV6-5 and TRBJ1-5; D unclear. The source of this sequence is a woman in her forties or fifties who had recovered from COVID-19. The sample consisted of PBMCs or T cells enriched from blood (not recorded which). CDR3 nucleotides: TGTGCCAGCAGTTGCACCCCAGGAAGCCCTCGACAGCCCCAGCATTTT. This codes for CASSCTPGSPRQPQHF.